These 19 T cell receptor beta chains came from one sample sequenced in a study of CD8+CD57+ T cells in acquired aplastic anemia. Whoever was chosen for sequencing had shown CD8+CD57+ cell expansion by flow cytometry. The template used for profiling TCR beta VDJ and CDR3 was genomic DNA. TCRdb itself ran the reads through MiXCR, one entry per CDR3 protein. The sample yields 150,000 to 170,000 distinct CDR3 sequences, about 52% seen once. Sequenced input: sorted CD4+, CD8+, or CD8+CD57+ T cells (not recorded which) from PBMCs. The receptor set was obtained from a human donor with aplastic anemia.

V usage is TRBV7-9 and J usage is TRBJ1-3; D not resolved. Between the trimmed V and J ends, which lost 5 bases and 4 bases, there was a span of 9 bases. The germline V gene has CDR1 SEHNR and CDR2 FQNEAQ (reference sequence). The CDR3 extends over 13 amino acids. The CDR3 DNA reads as TGTGCCAGCAGCCGGTCGACAGGAAACACCATATATTTT. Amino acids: CASSRSTGNTIYF.

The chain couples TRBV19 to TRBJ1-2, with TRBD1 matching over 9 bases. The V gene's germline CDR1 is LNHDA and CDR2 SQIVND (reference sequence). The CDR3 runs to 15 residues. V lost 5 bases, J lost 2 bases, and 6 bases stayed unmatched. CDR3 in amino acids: CASSQQGAMNYGYTF. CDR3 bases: TGTGCCAGTAGTCAACAGGGGGCGATGAACTATGGCTACACCTTC.

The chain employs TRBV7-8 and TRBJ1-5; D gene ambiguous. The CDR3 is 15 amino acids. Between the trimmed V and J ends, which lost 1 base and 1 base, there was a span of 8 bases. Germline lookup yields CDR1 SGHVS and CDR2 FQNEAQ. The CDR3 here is CASSLVGVSNQPQHF. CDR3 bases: TGTGCCAGCAGCTTAGTCGGGGTGAGCAATCAGCCCCAGCATTTT.

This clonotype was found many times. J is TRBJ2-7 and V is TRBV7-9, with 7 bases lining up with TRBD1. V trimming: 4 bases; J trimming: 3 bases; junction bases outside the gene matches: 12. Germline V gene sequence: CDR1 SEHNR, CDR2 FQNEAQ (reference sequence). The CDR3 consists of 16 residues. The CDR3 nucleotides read TGTGCCAGCAGCTCAACGCCGGGACAGACGCGCTACGAGCAGTACTTC. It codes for CASSSTPGQTRYEQYF. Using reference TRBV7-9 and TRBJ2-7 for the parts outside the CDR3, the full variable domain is DTGVSQNPRHKITKRGQNVTFRCDPISEHNRLYWYRQTLGQGPEFLTYFQNEAQLEKSRLLSDRFSAERPKGSFSTLEIQRTEQGDSAMYLCASSSTPGQTRYEQYFGPGTRLTVT.

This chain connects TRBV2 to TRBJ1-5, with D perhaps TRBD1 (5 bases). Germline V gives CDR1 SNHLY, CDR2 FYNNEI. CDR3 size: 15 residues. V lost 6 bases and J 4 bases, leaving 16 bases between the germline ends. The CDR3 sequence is CASSRGAGPNQPQHF. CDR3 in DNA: TGTGCCAGCAGCCGCGGGGCAGGGCCTAATCAGCCCCAGCATTTT. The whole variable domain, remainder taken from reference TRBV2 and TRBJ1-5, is EPEVTQTPSHQVTQMGQEVILRCVPISNHLYFYWYRQILGQKVEFLVSFYNNEISEKSEIFDDQFSVERPDGSNFTLKIRSTKLEDSAMYFCASSRGAGPNQPQHFGDGTRLSIL.

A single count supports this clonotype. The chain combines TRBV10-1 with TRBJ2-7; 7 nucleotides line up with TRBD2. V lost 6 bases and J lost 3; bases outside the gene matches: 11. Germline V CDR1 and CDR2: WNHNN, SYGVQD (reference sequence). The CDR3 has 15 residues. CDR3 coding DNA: TGCGCCAGCAGGGAATTAAGCGGGGTCCACTACGAGCAGTACTTC. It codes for CASRELSGVHYEQYF.

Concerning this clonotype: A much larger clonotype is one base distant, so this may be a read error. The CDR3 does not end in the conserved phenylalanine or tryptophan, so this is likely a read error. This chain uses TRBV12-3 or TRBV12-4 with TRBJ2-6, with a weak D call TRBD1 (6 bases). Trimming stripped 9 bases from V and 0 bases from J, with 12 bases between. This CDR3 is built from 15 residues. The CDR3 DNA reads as TGTGCCAGTTCAGGGGCCGACTCTGGGGCCAACGTCCTGACTTCC. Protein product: CASSGADSGANVLTS.

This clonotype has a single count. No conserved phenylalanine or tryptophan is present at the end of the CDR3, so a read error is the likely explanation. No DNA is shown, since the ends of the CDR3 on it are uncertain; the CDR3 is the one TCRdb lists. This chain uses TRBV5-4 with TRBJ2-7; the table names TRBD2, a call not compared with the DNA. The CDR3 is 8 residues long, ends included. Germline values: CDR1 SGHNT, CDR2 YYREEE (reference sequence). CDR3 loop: CASSLLAG.

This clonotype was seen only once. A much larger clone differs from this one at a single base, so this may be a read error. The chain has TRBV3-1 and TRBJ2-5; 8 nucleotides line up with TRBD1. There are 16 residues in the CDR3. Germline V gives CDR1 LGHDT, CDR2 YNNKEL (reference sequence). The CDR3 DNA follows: TGTGCCAGCGGCCAAGATGGGCCAGGGGGCGACGAGACCCAGTACTTC. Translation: CASGQDGPGGDETQYF.

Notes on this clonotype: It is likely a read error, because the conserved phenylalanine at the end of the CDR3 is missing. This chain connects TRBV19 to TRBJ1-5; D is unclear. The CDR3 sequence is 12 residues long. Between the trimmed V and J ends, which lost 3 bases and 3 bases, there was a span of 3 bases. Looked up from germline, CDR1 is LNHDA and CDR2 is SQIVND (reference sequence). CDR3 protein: CASSMANQPQHS. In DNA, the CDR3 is TGTGCCAGTAGTATGGCCAATCAGCCCCAGCATTCT.

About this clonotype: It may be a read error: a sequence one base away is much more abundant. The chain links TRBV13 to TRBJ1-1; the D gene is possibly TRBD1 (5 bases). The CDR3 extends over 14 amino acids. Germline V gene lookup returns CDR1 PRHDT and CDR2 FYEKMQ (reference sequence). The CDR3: CASSLIGGNTKAFF. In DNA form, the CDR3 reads TGTGCCAGCAGCTTAATTGGGGGTAACACTAAAGCTTTCTTT.

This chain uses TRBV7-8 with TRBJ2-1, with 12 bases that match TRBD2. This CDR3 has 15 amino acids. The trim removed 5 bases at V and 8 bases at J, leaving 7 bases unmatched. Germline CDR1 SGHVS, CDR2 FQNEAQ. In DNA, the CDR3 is TGTGCCAGCAGCCAAGGACTAGCGGGGTGGGATGAGCAGTTCTTC. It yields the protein CASSQGLAGWDEQFF.

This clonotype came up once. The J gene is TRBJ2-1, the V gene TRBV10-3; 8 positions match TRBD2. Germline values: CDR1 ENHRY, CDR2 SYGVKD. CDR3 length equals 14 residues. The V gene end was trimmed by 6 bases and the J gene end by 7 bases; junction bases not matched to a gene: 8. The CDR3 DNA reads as TGTGCCATCAGCGGGAGGGAAGTTGGAAATGAGCAGTTCTTC. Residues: CAISGREVGNEQFF.

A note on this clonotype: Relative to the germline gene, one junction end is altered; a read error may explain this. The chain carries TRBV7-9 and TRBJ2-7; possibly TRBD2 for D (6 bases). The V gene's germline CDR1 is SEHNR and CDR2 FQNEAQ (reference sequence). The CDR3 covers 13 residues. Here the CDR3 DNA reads TGTGCCGGCAGCTTGGCGGGGTCCTACGAGCAGTACTTC. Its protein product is CAGSLAGSYEQYF.

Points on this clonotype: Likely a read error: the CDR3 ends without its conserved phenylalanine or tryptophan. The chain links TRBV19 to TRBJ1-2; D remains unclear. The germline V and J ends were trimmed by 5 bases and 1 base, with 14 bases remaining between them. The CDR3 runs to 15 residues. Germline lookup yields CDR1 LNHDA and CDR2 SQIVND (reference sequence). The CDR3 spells CASSSSPAVNYGYTS. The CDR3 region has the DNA TGTGCCAGTAGTTCGAGCCCCGCAGTTAACTATGGCTACACCTCC.

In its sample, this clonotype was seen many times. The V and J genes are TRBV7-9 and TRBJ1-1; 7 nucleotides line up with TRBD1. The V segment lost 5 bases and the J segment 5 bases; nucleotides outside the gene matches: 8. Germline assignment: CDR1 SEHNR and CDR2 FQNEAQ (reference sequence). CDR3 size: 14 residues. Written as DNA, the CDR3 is TGTGCCAGCAGCACGGGACAGATCTCTACTGAAGCTTTCTTT. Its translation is CASSTGQISTEAFF.

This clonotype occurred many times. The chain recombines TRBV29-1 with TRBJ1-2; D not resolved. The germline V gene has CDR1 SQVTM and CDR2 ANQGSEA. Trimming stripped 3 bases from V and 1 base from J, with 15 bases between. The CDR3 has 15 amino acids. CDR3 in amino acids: CSVDAGVKDNYGYTF. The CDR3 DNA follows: TGCAGCGTTGATGCTGGAGTAAAAGATAACTATGGCTACACCTTC.

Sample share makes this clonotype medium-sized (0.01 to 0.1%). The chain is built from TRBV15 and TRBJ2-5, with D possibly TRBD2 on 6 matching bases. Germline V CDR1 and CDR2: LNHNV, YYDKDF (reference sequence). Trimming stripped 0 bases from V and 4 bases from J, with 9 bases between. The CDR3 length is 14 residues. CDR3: CATSRDAEGETQYF. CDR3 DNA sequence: TGTGCCACCAGCAGAGATGCGGAGGGAGAGACCCAGTACTTC. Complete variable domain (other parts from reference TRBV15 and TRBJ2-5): DAMVIQNPRYQVTQFGKPVTLSCSQTLNHNVMYWYQQKSSQAPKLLFHYYDKDFNNEADTPDNFQSRRPNTSFCFLDIRSPGLGDTAMYLCATSRDAEGETQYFGPGTRLLVL.

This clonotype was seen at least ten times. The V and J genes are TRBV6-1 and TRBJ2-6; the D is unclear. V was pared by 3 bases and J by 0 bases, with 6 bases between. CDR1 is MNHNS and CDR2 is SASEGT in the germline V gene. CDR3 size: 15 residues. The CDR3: CASSERSSGANVLTF. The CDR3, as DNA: TGTGCCAGCAGTGAGAGGTCCTCTGGGGCCAACGTCCTGACTTTC.